This T cell receptor beta chain is drawn from a study of OX40 agonist ivuxolimab in advanced cancers. Across the study: Partial responses were recorded for three patients, including one with hepatocellular carcinoma and two with cutaneous melanoma. Study-level points and caveats: CD4+ T cells averaged fewer expanded clones than CD8+ T cells. The work left the antigen specificity of expanded peripheral T cells undetermined.

This CDR3 contains 14 residues. The V and J ends lost 4 bases and 1 base respectively, with 7 bases between them. The V gene's germline CDR1 is SEHNR and CDR2 FQNEAQ (reference sequence). For this clone: The antigen is not known.

The assay was immunoSEQ multiplex PCR, and TCRdb's table has in-frame clones only and misses some. Of roughly 53,000 clones listed, 84% are singletons. Sequencing used CD4+ or CD8+ T cells sorted from blood, obtained in a trial of the OX40 agonist ivuxolimab. The chain has TRBV7-9 and TRBJ2-2, with D unresolved. The clonotype originates from an adult with an advanced solid tumor such as melanoma, head and neck, liver or kidney cancer. As DNA, the CDR3 is TGTGCCAGCAGCTCACGGCTGAACACCGGGGAGCTGTTTTTT. Its protein product is CASSSRLNTGELFF.